What follows are 27 T cell receptor beta chains derived from one specimen sequenced in a study of regulatory T cells in long-lasting Graves disease. Time point reported: persistent/refractory GD, antithyroid drugs over 5 years with positive TRAb. The TCR library was prepared using RNA isolated from PBMCs. Through Arm-PCR of CDR3 regions and iRepertoire HTBI primers, TCR beta libraries were built. TCRdb recomputed calls from the multiplex PCR reads with MiXCR, one row per CDR3 protein. The profile shows a few hundred thousand distinct CDR3 sequences, roughly 24% of them singletons. The sample consisted of peripheral blood mononuclear cells (PBMCs), taken when the disease was refractory, from a patient treated with antithyroid drugs. The origin of the receptors is a woman aged 40 to 50 with Graves disease.

The chain employs TRBV27 and TRBJ2-2; D is unclear. V shed 6 bases and J shed 4 bases, with 12 bases lying between them. The germline gives CDR1 MNHEY, CDR2 SMNVEV (reference sequence). This CDR3 contains 14 residues. CDR3 nucleotide sequence: TGTGCCAGCAGGCCCCGGTTGGGCACCGGGGAGCTGTTTTTT. Its protein is CASRPRLGTGELFF.

This clonotype was found many times. The DNA for the CDR3 is TGTGCCAGCAGTTTAGATCATAATCAGCCCCAGCATTTT. The encoded protein is CASSLDHNQPQHF. V and J are TRBV28 and TRBJ1-5; D unresolved. Germline V gives CDR1 MDHEN, CDR2 SYDVKM. CDR3 size: 13 residues. Trimming left V 2 bases short and J 4 bases short, with 6 bases between.

The gene calls are TRBV12-3 or TRBV12-4 and TRBJ1-4, with a weak D call TRBD1 (6 bases). Between the trimmed V and J ends, which lost 2 bases and 11 bases, there was a span of 9 bases. The CDR3 runs to 12 residues. CDR3 DNA: TGTGCCAGCAGTTTATCGAGGGGGAAACTGTTTTTT. Translating gives CASSLSRGKLFF.

This clonotype was seen at least ten times. The chain recombines TRBV28 with TRBJ2-7, with 7 bases identical to TRBD2. Trimming at V came to 7 bases and at J to 2 bases, leaving 11 bases not matched to a gene. The CDR3 spans 15 residues. Germline values: CDR1 MDHEN, CDR2 SYDVKM. The CDR3 DNA reads as TGTGCCAGCAACCCCCAGCGGGGCTCCACCTACGAGCAGTACTTC. Translation: CASNPQRGSTYEQYF.

The CDR3 coding sequence is TGTGCCAGCAGTTTACAGCCAGGGGCTTTCTACGAGCAGTACTTC. Translated, it gives CASSLQPGAFYEQYF. The chain employs TRBV28 and TRBJ2-7; a weak D match, TRBD1 (6 bases). CDR3 size: 15 residues. Germline V CDR1 and CDR2: MDHEN, SYDVKM. Trimming shortened V by 2 bases and J by 3 bases, and 14 bases separated the two germline ends.

This clonotype came up once. V and J are TRBV7-9 and TRBJ1-1; no clear D gene. The CDR3 is 11 residues long. Trimming stripped 7 bases from V and 5 bases from J, with 8 bases between. Germline V gene data show CDR1 as SEHNR and CDR2 as FQNEAQ (reference sequence). CDR3 loop: CASNLGTEAFF. CDR3 nucleotides: TGTGCCAGCAATCTCGGAACTGAAGCTTTCTTT.

There are many counts of this clonotype. The rearrangement links TRBV28 to TRBJ1-5; unclear D gene. The germline gives CDR1 MDHEN, CDR2 SYDVKM. The CDR3 runs 12 residues. Between the trimmed V and J ends, which lost 8 bases and 1 base, there was a span of 6 bases. This CDR3 is CASEASNQPQHF. Here the CDR3 DNA reads TGTGCCAGCGAAGCCAGCAATCAGCCCCAGCATTTT.

The CDR3 coding sequence is TGCGCCAGCAGCTTGGAGATAGCGGGACCCGCCGACGGGGCCCAGTACTTC. It translates to CASSLEIAGPADGAQYF. V gene TRBV5-1 combines with J gene TRBJ2-5; 8 bases fit TRBD2. The V gene end was trimmed by 0 bases and the J gene end by 9 bases; junction bases not matched to a gene: 16. The CDR3 covers 17 residues. Germline assignment: CDR1 SGHRS and CDR2 YFSETQ.

This clonotype was detected ten times or more. This rearrangement joins TRBV12-3 or TRBV12-4 to TRBJ2-2; possible D gene TRBD2, 6 bases. The CDR3 runs to 16 residues. V was pared by 5 bases and J by 2 bases, with 15 bases between. The CDR3 DNA is TGTGCCAGCAGTACTCCCCGGGACTCAAACACCGGGGAGCTGTTTTTT. Translating gives CASSTPRDSNTGELFF.

The V call is TRBV7-9, the J call TRBJ2-1, with D possibly called TRBD1 or TRBD2 (6 bases each). Per germline, CDR1 SEHNR and CDR2 FQNEAQ (reference sequence). Trimming cost V 11 bases and J 1 base, with 18 bases left between them. The CDR3 loop spans 15 amino acids. DNA for the CDR3: TGTGCCGGATCCGAGGGGGGTGGTTCCTACAATGAGCAGTTCTTC. Its protein is CAGSEGGGSYNEQFF.

This chain joins TRBV6-5 and TRBJ1-5, with TRBD1 as a possible D gene (6 bases). Trimming shortened V by 0 bases and J by 0 bases, and 15 bases separated the two germline ends. CDR3 length: 18 residues. Germline-derived CDR1 and CDR2 are MNHEY and SVGAGI. CDR3 region: CASSYSRGRGTSNQPQHF. The CDR3 region has the DNA TGTGCCAGCAGTTACTCGAGGGGGAGGGGGACTAGCAATCAGCCCCAGCATTTT.

This clonotype showed up many times. The genes are TRBV28 and TRBJ1-2; D may be TRBD1 (6 bases). The CDR3 runs to 13 residues. Germline assignment: CDR1 MDHEN and CDR2 SYDVKM. V gave up 5 bases and J gave up 8 bases, with 15 bases separating them. The CDR3 DNA sequence: TGTGCCAGCAGTCGACAGGTAACGGCAGGCTACACCTTC. This gives the protein CASSRQVTAGYTF.

In its sample, this clonotype was seen many times. The rearrangement uses TRBV2 and TRBJ1-1; D ambiguous. The CDR3 sequence is 14 residues long. From germline, CDR1 is SNHLY and CDR2 FYNNEI. V was shortened by 6 bases and J by 2 bases, with 13 bases between the two germline ends. The CDR3 spells CASRPQTINTEAFF. CDR3 DNA: TGTGCCAGCAGACCACAGACTATCAACACTGAAGCTTTCTTT.

This clonotype was detected only once. CDR3 sequence (DNA): TGTGCCAGCAGCCGCGAACGGCCAGGCAGCTATCTCACCGGGGAGCTGTTTTTT. It is translated as CASSRERPGSYLTGELFF. This chain connects TRBV6-1 to TRBJ2-2; D is unresolved. The CDR3 spans 18 residues. The germline gives CDR1 MNHNS, CDR2 SASEGT. Trimming took off 6 bases at V and 4 bases at J, with 24 bases between the two ends.

This clonotype was recorded at least ten times. This chain links TRBV6-5 with TRBJ1-1; TRBD1 might be the D (5 bases). Germline V CDR1 and CDR2: MNHEY, SVGAGI. The CDR3 is 15 residues long. Deletions cut 1 base from V and 3 bases from J, with 12 bases between. The CDR3 loop reads CASSYYRVGDTEAFF. Written as DNA, the CDR3 is TGTGCCAGCAGTTACTACCGGGTAGGGGACACTGAAGCTTTCTTT.

This clonotype was seen more than once but under ten times. The rearrangement links TRBV3-1 to TRBJ1-1; a weak D match, TRBD1 (5 bases). Germline CDR1 LGHDT, CDR2 YNNKEL (reference sequence). CDR3 length: 16 residues. Deletions cut 4 bases from V and 4 bases from J, with 19 bases between. This chain's CDR3 is CASSPPRAAGPTEAFF. CDR3 nucleotide sequence: TGTGCCAGCAGCCCCCCACGGGCCGCGGGACCCACTGAAGCTTTCTTT.

This clonotype came up many times. The chain is built from TRBV28 and TRBJ1-1; 7 nucleotides line up with TRBD1. V lost 10 bases and J lost 0; bases outside the gene matches: 5. Germline V gives CDR1 MDHEN, CDR2 SYDVKM. CDR3 length: 13 amino acids. In DNA, the CDR3 is TGTGCCATCGGGGGACAGATGAACACTGAAGCTTTCTTT. Encoded protein: CAIGGQMNTEAFF.

At least ten counts were recorded for this clonotype. The chain carries TRBV7-2 and TRBJ2-7; D is undetermined. Germline assignment: CDR1 SGHTA and CDR2 FQGNSA. V was cut by 4 bases and J by 0 bases, with 13 bases left in between. The CDR3 length is 15 residues. The CDR3 spells CASSYAPPSSYEQYF. The DNA for the CDR3 is TGTGCCAGCAGCTACGCCCCTCCTAGCTCCTACGAGCAGTACTTC.

This clonotype came up a few times. This rearrangement joins TRBV7-3 to TRBJ2-4, with 16 bases fitting TRBD2. This CDR3 comprises 17 residues. The V gene's germline CDR1 is SGHTA and CDR2 FQGTGA. Trimming removed 3 bases from V and 5 bases from J; junction bases left unmatched: 4. The CDR3 region is CASSFGTSGRGENIQYF. DNA for the CDR3: TGTGCCAGCAGCTTTGGGACTAGCGGGAGGGGAGAAAACATTCAGTACTTC.

This clonotype was found a few times. V usage is TRBV20-1 and J usage is TRBJ1-5; 9 bases map to TRBD1. Germline lookup yields CDR1 DFQATT and CDR2 SNEGSKA (reference sequence). The CDR3 length is 17 residues. V dropped 4 bases and J dropped 5; count of bases not matched to a gene: 15. CDR3 protein: CSATSPNRDRAYQPQHF. The CDR3 DNA follows: TGCAGTGCTACAAGTCCTAACAGGGACAGGGCCTATCAGCCCCAGCATTTT.

At least ten counts were recorded for this clonotype. CDR3 sequence reads: CASSQFSEQYF. The CDR3 region has the DNA TGTGCCAGCAGCCAATTTAGCGAGCAGTACTTC. J is TRBJ2-7 and V is TRBV11-2; D is undetermined. The length of the CDR3 is 11 residues. The germline V and J ends were trimmed by 5 bases and 6 bases, with 8 bases remaining between them. Germline CDR1 SGHAT, CDR2 FQNNGV.

This clonotype was recorded a few times. The chain couples TRBV10-3 to TRBJ1-1, with D unresolved. The CDR3 length is 13 residues. V lost 7 bases to trimming and J lost 5 bases, with 14 bases between them. Germline V gene sequence: CDR1 ENHRY, CDR2 SYGVKD. This CDR3 is CAIKFEFKTEAFF. The CDR3 nucleotides are TGTGCCATCAAATTTGAGTTTAAGACTGAAGCTTTCTTT.

Many counts were recorded for this clonotype. The rearrangement joins TRBV6-1 to TRBJ2-7; D uncertain. This CDR3 is built from 15 residues. Trimming cost V 7 bases and J 1 base, with 17 bases left between them. CDR1 MNHNS and CDR2 SASEGT come from the germline V gene. CDR3 loop: CASIPGPMDSYEQYF. The CDR3 nucleotides read TGTGCCAGCATTCCGGGTCCTATGGATTCCTACGAGCAGTACTTC.

This clonotype has a count of ten or more. The chain combines TRBV7-2 with TRBJ1-2; D not certain. CDR1 is SGHTA, CDR2 FQGNSA, per germline. The CDR3 spans 14 residues. The germline V and J ends were trimmed by 0 bases and 4 bases, with 9 bases remaining between them. The CDR3 region has the DNA TGTGCCAGCAGCTTAGCCCCAATCTTCTATGGCTACACCTTC. This translates into CASSLAPIFYGYTF.

The genes are TRBV30 and TRBJ1-2; unclear D gene. Germline loops: CDR1 GTSNPN, CDR2 SVGIG (reference sequence). The CDR3 length is 13 residues. The germline V and J ends were trimmed by 0 bases and 1 base, with 6 bases remaining between them. CDR3 in DNA: TGTGCCTGGAGTGTGAGGCGTAACTATGGCTACACCTTC. Its protein is CAWSVRRNYGYTF.

There are many counts of this clonotype. The rearrangement links TRBV27 to TRBJ2-7; D unresolved. V was trimmed by 0 bases and J by 0 bases, leaving 12 bases between them. This CDR3 contains 16 residues. The V gene's germline CDR1 is MNHEY and CDR2 SMNVEV (reference sequence). For the CDR3, the DNA is TGTGCCAGCAGTTTATCGGTCATTCTAAGCTCCTACGAGCAGTACTTC. This encodes CASSLSVILSSYEQYF.

V gene TRBV9 combines with J gene TRBJ2-2; 9 bases fit TRBD2. The CDR3 covers 19 residues. Trimming took 1 base from V and 1 from J; bases not matched to a gene: 11. The germline CDR1 and CDR2 sequences are SGDLS and YYNGEE. The CDR3 region is CASSVRASGNPLNTGELFF. The CDR3 DNA is TGTGCCAGCAGCGTAAGGGCTAGCGGGAACCCATTGAACACCGGGGAGCTGTTTTTT.